This TCR beta chain is drawn from a study of T cell repertoires in cytomegalovirus infection. Turning to the study itself: Indicated by public TCR beta signatures were CMV infection and matching HLA type.

Remarks on this clonotype: Its target is unknown.

Study-wide findings and caveats: CMV-specific TCR beta clonotypes restricted by HLA-C dominated the ex vivo response.

Per germline, CDR1 SEHNR and CDR2 FQNEAQ (reference sequence). Unmatched junction bases numbered 20, after V lost 5 bases and J lost 5 bases. This CDR3 comprises 18 residues. TCRdb re-derived calls from the reads in MiXCR, one entry per CDR3 protein. The profile shows 75,000 to 100,000 distinct CDR3 sequences, about half of them singletons. V and J are TRBV7-9 and TRBJ2-7; 8 bases are shared with TRBD1. This clonotype was obtained from a human donor in good health (CMV status not recorded). Some clones in this sample may be carry-over from other donors' samples. Specimen: CD8+ T cells from cultured PBMCs, collected from culture after CMV antigen stimulation. CDR3: CASSPSGGRDRGINEQYF. Written as DNA, the CDR3 is TGTGCCAGCAGCCCATCAGGGGGAAGAGACAGGGGTATCAACGAGCAGTACTTC.